This T cell receptor beta chain was captured by sequencing in a study of tumor-infiltrating lymphocytes in primary liver carcinoma. Points on this clonotype: What it binds is unknown. It may be a read error: a sequence one base away is much more abundant.

A constant-region primer primed TCR beta cDNA synthesis from 400 to 550 ng of total RNA. Three rounds of nested multiplex PCR with slightly modified ARM-PCR produced TCR beta libraries. For 10 cycles apiece, the opening two PCR rounds ran with TRBV1-TRBV30 forward primers and a C-beta reverse primer. TCRdb reanalysed the multiplex PCR reads using MiXCR and keeps one entry per CDR3 protein. Among some 38,000 distinct CDR3 sequences, less than 85% were seen once, and the ten largest hold 15% to 20%. The source material, roughly 18-31 mg of unsorted bulk tissue, was used to co-extract RNA and DNA. Surgeons resected the patients' primary liver carcinomas. All tumor specimens exceeded 90% viable tumor cells. Findings and limits, study-wide: It was observed that only about 8-24% of the top clones appeared in every one of the five tumor regions.

The CDR3 loop spans 11 amino acids. Looked up from germline, CDR1 is SNHLY and CDR2 is FYNNEI. The V call is TRBV2, the J call TRBJ1-1; D uncertain. The receptor was derived from a man in his forties with primary liver carcinoma and hepatitis B virus infection. The specimen sequenced was liver tumor tissue from sampling region 4. The subset denotes: tumor region T4, right-lateral pole. CDR3 sequence (DNA): TGTGCCAGCAGTGACGGCCTTGAAGCTTCCTTT. Protein sequence: CASSDGLEASF. The whole variable domain, remainder taken from reference TRBV2 and TRBJ1-1, is EPEVTQTPSHQVTQMGQEVILRCVPISNHLYFYWYRQILGQKVEFLVSFYNNEISEKSEIFDDQFSVERPDGSNFTLKIRSTKLEDSAMYFCASSDGLEASFGQGTRLTVV.